This record looks at one T cell receptor (beta chain) sequence and its context. Its antigen remains unknown. V dropped 6 bases and J dropped 4 bases, with 25 bases sitting between them. This CDR3 comprises 18 residues. This specimen comes from a study of identical twins. Findings and caveats of the study: Low generation-probability sequences were in excess among twin-shared out-of-frame alpha sequences.

The authors used template switching to add a universal primer site and gave cDNA unique molecular identifiers. TCRdb reprocessed the 5' RACE reads via MiXCR and lists one record per CDR3 protein. The sample holds 400,000 or so distinct CDR3 sequences, roughly 9% seen once. The TCR comes from a woman aged 45-59 years in good health. Input material: naive T cells sorted from blood. This chain connects TRBV12-3 or TRBV12-4 to TRBJ1-5; TRBD1 might be the D (6 bases). The CDR3 DNA is TGTGCCAGCAGCCCGGGGGGGCAACGACCCCCGGTTAATCAGCCCCAGCATTTT. This encodes CASSPGGQRPPVNQPQHF.